One and the same sample provided the 16 T cell receptor beta chains below, sequenced in a study of T cells after yellow fever vaccination. In TCRdb, the 5' RACE reads were re-called with MiXCR into one record per CDR3 protein. Of around 340,000 distinct CDR3 sequences listed, more than 8.5% are singletons. The material was PBMCs, obtained on the day of the first yellow fever vaccination. The receptors shown here come from a man aged 18-30 years who received the YFV17D yellow fever vaccine.

In its sample, this clonotype was seen a few times. This chain links TRBV24-1 with TRBJ1-5; TRBD1 matches 7 bases. This CDR3 has 16 amino acids. Germline V gene data show CDR1 as KGHDR and CDR2 as SFDVKD. After removal of 4 bases from V and 3 bases from J, the junction contained 8 bases not matched to a gene. CDR3 region: CATSESGRGDNQPQHF. As DNA, the CDR3 is TGTGCCACCAGTGAATCGGGCAGGGGGGACAATCAGCCCCAGCATTTT.

The V and J genes are TRBV5-6 and TRBJ1-1, with a weak D call TRBD1 (5 bases). There are 16 residues in the CDR3. Trimming took 2 bases from V and 0 from J, leaving 14 bases between them. Germline V gene sequence: CDR1 SGHDT, CDR2 YYEEEE. CDR3 DNA: TGTGCCAGCAGCTTATGGGCGGGGGATATGAACACTGAAGCTTTCTTT. Translated: CASSLWAGDMNTEAFF. The variable domain in full, with the rest retrieved from reference TRBV5-6 and TRBJ1-1, is DAGVTQSPTHLIKTRGQQVTLRCSPKSGHDTVSWYQQALGQGPQFIFQYYEEEERQRGNFPDRFSGHQFPNYSSELNVNALLLGDSALYLCASSLWAGDMNTEAFFGQGTRLTVV.

The V gene is TRBV29-1, the J gene TRBJ2-5; D gene uncertain. The ends were cut back, 3 bases at V and 5 bases at J, with 10 bases in the middle. The V gene's germline CDR1 is SQVTM and CDR2 ANQGSEA. CDR3 length: 12 residues. The CDR3 DNA reads TGCAGCGTTGACCAGCACCGGGAGACCCAGTACTTC. Its translation is CSVDQHRETQYF.

This clonotype was seen ten or more times. The rearrangement joins TRBV7-2 to TRBJ2-5, with D perhaps matching TRBD2 (6 bases). CDR1 SGHTA and CDR2 FQGNSA come from the germline V gene. The V gene lost 3 bases and the J gene lost 3 bases, with 11 bases spanning the gap. This CDR3 contains 14 residues. CDR3 region: CASSFSGGEETQYF. The CDR3 nucleotides read TGTGCCAGCAGCTTTTCCGGGGGAGAAGAGACCCAGTACTTC.

This clonotype was counted a few times. V and J are TRBV27 and TRBJ1-6; D perhaps matches TRBD1 (6 bases). Germline loops: CDR1 MNHEY, CDR2 SMNVEV (reference sequence). Trimming stripped 5 bases from V and 7 bases from J, with 12 bases between. The CDR3 extends over 14 amino acids. CDR3 in DNA: TGTGCCAGCAGTCAAAGGGGGGAAAATTCACCCCTCCACTTT. This encodes CASSQRGENSPLHF.

This clonotype appeared a few times. The chain combines TRBV20-1 with TRBJ2-3, with D perhaps being TRBD1 or TRBD2 (5 bases each). Germline loops: CDR1 DFQATT, CDR2 SNEGSKA (reference sequence). Trimming pared 4 bases from V and 5 bases from J, leaving 22 bases between. This CDR3 comprises 16 residues. CDR3 nucleotides: TGCAGTGCTAAAAAGGGACCGGGACCCCTGAGAGATACGCAGTATTTT. As protein: CSAKKGPGPLRDTQYF.

This clonotype has at least ten counts. V and J are TRBV5-6 and TRBJ1-5; D perhaps matches TRBD1 (6 bases). V lost 0 bases and J 7 bases, leaving 11 bases between the germline ends. This CDR3 spans 14 amino acids. Looked up from germline, CDR1 is SGHDT and CDR2 is YYEEEE. CDR3: CASSLDRVWQPQHF. CDR3 coding DNA: TGTGCCAGCAGCTTGGACAGGGTATGGCAGCCCCAGCATTTT.

In this sample, this clonotype turned up a few times. This chain joins TRBV7-6 and TRBJ2-1, with 12 bases fitting TRBD1. CDR1 is SGHVS, CDR2 FNYEAQ, per germline. The CDR3 extends over 19 amino acids. Trimming cost V 4 bases and J 0 bases; bases outside gene matches: 10. The CDR3 DNA follows: TGTGCCAGCAGCTCGATAATACGGGACAGGGGGCCCTCCTACAATGAGCAGTTCTTC. This translates into CASSSIIRDRGPSYNEQFF.

This clonotype was observed a few times. This rearrangement joins TRBV5-1 to TRBJ2-5, with D unresolved. CDR3 size: 14 residues. Trimming took off 0 bases at V and 5 bases at J, with 11 bases between the two ends. Germline V lookup: CDR1 SGHRS, CDR2 YFSETQ. In nucleotides, the CDR3 is TGCGCCAGCAGCTTGGAAAGTGAGGTCGAGACCCAGTACTTC. It yields the protein CASSLESEVETQYF. Together with reference TRBV5-1 and TRBJ2-5, the CDR3 gives the full variable domain: KAGVTQTPRYLIKTRGQQVTLSCSPISGHRSVSWYQQTPGQGLQFLFEYFSETQRNKGNFPGRFSGRQFSNSRSEMNVSTLELGDSALYLCASSLESEVETQYFGPGTRLLVL.

The rearrangement links TRBV7-9 to TRBJ2-7; D might be TRBD1 or TRBD2, each matching 5 bases. The CDR3 loop spans 13 amino acids. V was cut by 5 bases and J by 6 bases, with 14 bases left in between. Germline V CDR1 and CDR2: SEHNR, FQNEAQ (reference sequence). CDR3 coding DNA: TGTGCCAGCAGCCCTAGGGACGGACCCGAGCAGTACGTC. Translated: CASSPRDGPEQYV.

This clonotype was detected many times. The rearrangement joins TRBV4-1 to TRBJ2-3, with TRBD2 matching 10 bases. Trimming cost V 4 bases and J 1 base; bases outside gene matches: 5. The CDR3 totals 16 residues. Per the germline V gene, CDR1 is MGHRA and CDR2 is YSYEKL. DNA of the CDR3: TGCGCCAGCAGCCCCTCAACTAGCGGGGGCACAGATACGCAGTATTTT. It is translated as CASSPSTSGGTDTQYF.

The chain employs TRBV6-1 and TRBJ2-3, with TRBD2 identical over 7 bases. CDR3 length: 18 amino acids. The germline V gene has CDR1 MNHNS and CDR2 SASEGT. Trimming removed 1 base from V and 0 bases from J; junction bases left unmatched: 10. For the CDR3, the DNA is TGTGCCAGCAGTGAAGGAAGCGGGGCAGATTCTAGCACAGATACGCAGTATTTT. Its translation is CASSEGSGADSSTDTQYF.

This clonotype was counted at least ten times. The gene calls are TRBV12-3 or TRBV12-4 and TRBJ2-5, with D tentatively TRBD1 (6 bases). The ends were cut back, 6 bases at V and 5 bases at J, with 13 bases in the middle. CDR3 size: 13 residues. CDR3 amino acids: CASSNTRGETQYF. The DNA of the CDR3 is TGTGCCAGCAGCAACACTAGGGGGGAGACCCAGTACTTC.

This clonotype was seen a few times. The rearrangement joins TRBV19 to TRBJ1-5; D is unclear. Germline V gives CDR1 LNHDA, CDR2 SQIVND (reference sequence). The V gene lost 5 bases and the J gene lost 2 bases, with 13 bases spanning the gap. This CDR3 has 15 amino acids. Written as DNA, the CDR3 is TGTGCCAGTAGTCTTGGAGGTTGGGGCAATCAGCCCCAGCATTTT. It is translated as CASSLGGWGNQPQHF.

This clonotype was seen ten or more times. The chain couples TRBV12-3 or TRBV12-4 to TRBJ2-7; maybe TRBD1 (5 bases). The CDR3 length is 14 residues. With 6 bases removed from V and 0 bases from J, the gap between germline ends came to 12 bases. The CDR3 region is CASSLRQSSYEQYF. In DNA form, the CDR3 reads TGTGCCAGCAGCCTAAGACAGAGCTCCTACGAGCAGTACTTC.

The chain couples TRBV20-1 to TRBJ2-3; D could derive from TRBD1 or TRBD2 (5 bases each). Germline V lookup: CDR1 DFQATT, CDR2 SNEGSKA (reference sequence). Trimming removed 8 bases from V and 1 base from J, with 13 bases in between. The CDR3 consists of 13 residues. Here the CDR3 DNA reads TGCAGTTTTACCGGGGCGGGCACAGATACGCAGTATTTT. Translated: CSFTGAGTDTQYF.